This TCR beta chain was recorded in a study of blood T cell repertoires in COVID-19. Study as a whole: There were acute and convalescent COVID-19 samples, and they came from the United States, Italy and Spain. PBMCs, B-cell-depleted T cells, or T cells were the source of the cDNA or gDNA that made up the material.

The germline V gene has CDR1 KGHDR and CDR2 SFDVKD. The ends lost 10 bases at V and 6 bases at J; junction bases unmatched: 14. The CDR3 spans 16 residues. In the study's own analysis: Nucleated cell number was recorded as an estimate derived from reference gene primer amplification. Generated by immunoSEQ multiplex PCR, the TCRdb table keeps only in-frame clones and is missing some. Clonal size and the V and J genes are those of that table, whereas D and trimming came from the DNA. This sample yields 200,000 or so clones, of which just under 85% are seen a single time; 6.5% to 8.5% belongs to the top ten.

This TCR derives from a human donor with acute or convalescent COVID-19. The donor label of this sample is uncertain. Sequenced: peripheral blood. The chain employs TRBV24-1 and TRBJ2-1; TRBD2 matches at 10 bases. This CDR3 is CATARSGGTSVNEQFF. The DNA for the CDR3 is TGTGCCACTGCTCGATCCGGGGGGACTAGCGTCAATGAGCAGTTCTTC.